The 19 T cell receptor beta chains in this list originate from one sample, sequenced in a study of T-cell reconstitution after alpha-beta-depleted transplantation in children. Using unique molecular identifiers, the investigators prepared the TCRbeta library. TCRdb re-called the PCR reads with MiXCR, one entry per CDR3 protein. The sample shows about 610,000 distinct CDR3 sequences, 8% to 11% of them seen only once. The sequences come from PBMCs from the stem cell graft donor, collected from the stem cell graft. These receptors were obtained from a human donor who donated a stem cell graft to a child with acute myeloid leukemia.

The V gene is TRBV4-2, the J gene TRBJ2-3; 14 nucleotides align to TRBD2. Germline CDR1 LGHNA, CDR2 YNFKEQ. The CDR3 is 17 amino acids. Unmatched junction bases numbered 10, after V lost 3 bases and J lost 8 bases. CDR3 in amino acids: CASSQSTGTSGSGTQYF. The CDR3 region has the DNA TGTGCCAGCAGCCAGAGCACCGGGACTAGCGGGAGCGGTACGCAGTATTTT.

This clonotype was seen at least ten times. The V and J genes are TRBV6-6 and TRBJ1-4; no definite D call. V dropped 4 bases and J dropped 8 bases, with 5 bases sitting between them. CDR3 length: 11 residues. Germline V CDR1 and CDR2: MNHNY, SVGAGI (reference sequence). CDR3 nucleotide sequence: TGTGCCAGCAGTTCTTTGGAAAAACTGTTTTTT. This codes for CASSSLEKLFF.

The genes are TRBV10-3 and TRBJ2-5; D possibly corresponds to TRBD2 (5 bases). CDR1 and CDR2 (germline): ENHRY, SYGVKD. The V end was cut by 9 bases, the J end by 2 bases, with 13 bases between. The CDR3 spans 13 residues. DNA for the CDR3: TGTGCCATGAAGGAAAGACTACAAGAGACCCAGTACTTC. Its protein is CAMKERLQETQYF.

This chain links TRBV20-1 with TRBJ2-2; a weak D match, TRBD1 (5 bases). CDR1 DFQATT and CDR2 SNEGSKA come from the germline V gene (reference sequence). The CDR3 runs to 15 residues. Trimming shortened V by 0 bases and J by 6 bases, and 14 bases separated the two germline ends. The DNA of the CDR3 is TGCAGTGCTAGAGATCCCAGGGATGGGTCCGGGGAGCTGTTTTTT. It yields the protein CSARDPRDGSGELFF.

In this sample, this clonotype turned up many times. The chain joins TRBV3-1 to TRBJ2-1; D might be TRBD2 (5 bases). Trimming took off 8 bases at V and 1 base at J, with 21 bases between the two ends. The CDR3 totals 17 residues. CDR1 is LGHDT, CDR2 YNNKEL, per germline (reference sequence). The CDR3 sequence: CASRPGSRATSYNEQFF. The CDR3 coding sequence is TGTGCCAGCCGCCCCGGTTCGCGGGCCACGTCCTACAATGAGCAGTTCTTC.

This clonotype has ten or more counts. The chain links TRBV6-5 to TRBJ1-1; no clear D. The germline V gene encodes CDR1 MNHEY and CDR2 SVGAGI. V shed 0 bases and J shed 6 bases, with 14 bases lying between them. The CDR3 covers 15 residues. The CDR3 region is CASSYSKRARPEAFF. In DNA form, the CDR3 reads TGTGCCAGCAGTTACTCGAAAAGGGCACGACCTGAAGCTTTCTTT.

This clonotype was seen only a few times. The rearrangement links TRBV12-3 or TRBV12-4 to TRBJ2-1; 8 nucleotides align to TRBD2. The CDR3 is 15 amino acids. V shed 3 bases and J 6 bases; nucleotides not matched to a gene: 7. The CDR3 DNA follows: TGTGCCAGCAGTTTTCGGCTAGCGGGCTCCAATGAGCAGTTCTTC. Translation gives CASSFRLAGSNEQFF.

This clonotype was observed at least ten times. The chain employs TRBV5-1 and TRBJ1-1; D is undetermined. This CDR3 has 12 residues. The germline gives CDR1 SGHRS, CDR2 YFSETQ. The V end was cut by 5 bases, the J end by 4 bases, with 9 bases between. CDR3 nucleotide sequence: TGCGCCAGCAGTCGCGAGGGCACTGAAGCTTTCTTT. Its protein is CASSREGTEAFF.

This clonotype occurred a few times. The chain carries TRBV20-1 and TRBJ2-7; D possibly corresponds to TRBD1 (6 bases). This CDR3 region has 12 residues. CDR1 is DFQATT, CDR2 SNEGSKA, per germline (reference sequence). V lost 6 bases and J 6 bases, leaving 15 bases between the germline ends. Written as DNA, the CDR3 is TGCAGTGCCCCGAAGGACAGTAGCGAGCAGTACTTC. Translation: CSAPKDSSEQYF.

The V and J genes are TRBV5-1 and TRBJ1-5; TRBD1 matches 7 bases. This CDR3 is 15 amino acids long. In germline, CDR1 is SGHRS, CDR2 YFSETQ. The V segment lost 4 bases and the J segment 4 bases; nucleotides outside the gene matches: 8. The CDR3 spells CASSEGQALNQPQHF. CDR3 in DNA: TGCGCCAGCAGCGAAGGACAGGCCCTAAATCAGCCCCAGCATTTT.

The chain combines TRBV20-1 with TRBJ1-1; D call uncertain. CDR1 DFQATT and CDR2 SNEGSKA come from the germline V gene (reference sequence). Trimming shortened V by 1 base and J by 4 bases, and 4 bases separated the two germline ends. The CDR3 spans 11 residues. The CDR3 region has the DNA TGCAGTGCTAGAGGGTTCACTGAAGCTTTCTTT. This gives the protein CSARGFTEAFF.

This clonotype was seen repeatedly, ten times or more. The chain uses TRBV6-2 or TRBV6-3 and TRBJ2-3, with D perhaps matching TRBD2 (5 bases). The V and J ends lost 5 bases and 0 bases respectively, with 6 bases between them. Germline CDR1 and CDR2: MNHEY and SVGEGT. The CDR3 runs to 13 residues. The CDR3 is CASSRTSTDTQYF. DNA of the CDR3: TGTGCCAGCAGTCGGACTAGCACAGATACGCAGTATTTT.

This clonotype was seen many times. The chain employs TRBV15 and TRBJ2-5; the match to TRBD2 covers 9 bases. V lost 7 bases to trimming and J lost 3 bases; unmatched junction nucleotides: 12. CDR3 length equals 16 residues. Germline CDR1 LNHNV, CDR2 YYDKDF (reference sequence). Here the CDR3 reads CATNKASGKGKETQYF. CDR3 nucleotides: TGTGCCACCAACAAGGCTAGCGGGAAGGGGAAAGAGACCCAGTACTTC.

There are many counts of this clonotype. The CDR3 bases are TGCAGTGCTCCTGGGACTAGCGGGGGGATTCATGAGCAGTTCTTC. This sequence encodes CSAPGTSGGIHEQFF. The rearrangement joins TRBV20-1 to TRBJ2-1, with 15 bases fitting TRBD2. The CDR3 sequence is 15 residues long. Germline-derived CDR1 and CDR2 are DFQATT and SNEGSKA (reference sequence). With V trimmed by 5 bases and J by 8 bases, 7 bases remained unmatched.

This clonotype was counted many times. The J gene is TRBJ1-1, the V gene TRBV15; TRBD1 agrees at 9 bases. Trimming at V came to 4 bases and at J to 8 bases, leaving 11 bases not matched to a gene. Germline CDR1 LNHNV, CDR2 YYDKDF (reference sequence). The CDR3 length is 15 residues. This chain's CDR3 is CATSTPNRGLGEAFF. The CDR3 DNA follows: TGTGCCACCAGCACACCAAACAGGGGGCTTGGGGAAGCTTTCTTT.

The V call is TRBV29-1, the J call TRBJ2-7, with D possibly matching TRBD1 (6 bases). Trimming cost V 8 bases and J 5 bases, with 19 bases left between them. This CDR3 comprises 13 residues. Germline V gene data show CDR1 as SQVTM and CDR2 as ANQGSEA. CDR3 bases: TGCAGCATCAATGCTGGGGGCTACGACGAGCAGTACTTC. Translating it yields CSINAGGYDEQYF.

V gene TRBV24-1 combines with J gene TRBJ2-1; 9 nucleotides line up with TRBD1. Germline CDR1 is KGHDR and CDR2 is SFDVKD. This CDR3 spans 18 amino acids. V was clipped by 4 bases and J by 0 bases; unmatched bases: 9. DNA for the CDR3: TGTGCCACCAGTGACCGGGACAGGGTCCTACTCTCCTACAATGAGCAGTTCTTC. This gives the protein CATSDRDRVLLSYNEQFF.

This CDR3 is CASSQDWRGLGQPQHF. Here the CDR3 DNA reads TGTGCCAGCAGCCAAGATTGGAGGGGGCTCGGTCAGCCCCAGCATTTT. The chain couples TRBV4-2 to TRBJ1-5; TRBD1 matches 7 bases. This CDR3 comprises 16 residues. With 0 bases clipped from V and 6 bases from J, the junction kept 8 bases outside the gene matches. CDR1 is LGHNA and CDR2 is YNFKEQ in the germline V gene.

The chain combines TRBV6-6 with TRBJ1-5; 9 bases align to TRBD1. Germline V gene data show CDR1 as MNHNY and CDR2 as SVGAGI (reference sequence). CDR3 length equals 12 residues. Trimming removed 5 bases from V and 16 bases from J; junction bases left unmatched: 9. The CDR3 sequence is CASSPGTGLEHF. The CDR3 coding sequence is TGTGCCAGCAGTCCCGGGACAGGGTTGGAACATTTT.